The 14 T cell receptor beta chains reported below all come from one sample, sequenced in a study of cytomegalovirus exposure and HLA in healthy donors. A multiplex PCR was run with 60 Vbeta primers and 13 Jbeta primers. Libraries were prepared by immunoSEQ multiplex PCR; TCRdb keeps only in-frame clonotypes and omits some of them. The sample holds about 130,000 clones, about 61% seen once. Material for sequencing was PBMCs. These receptors were obtained from a woman in her thirties or forties in good health and CMV-seronegative.

The chain combines TRBV19 with TRBJ2-7; 9 bases line up with TRBD1. With V trimmed by 3 bases and J by 5 bases, 8 bases remained unmatched. The CDR3 contains 15 residues. Germline V gene lookup returns CDR1 LNHDA and CDR2 SQIVND (reference sequence). The CDR3 protein is CASSIGGRDRDEQYF. The CDR3 coding sequence is TGTGCCAGTAGTATTGGGGGCCGGGACAGGGACGAGCAGTACTTC.

The chain couples TRBV5-4 to TRBJ1-2; D remains unclear. CDR1 and CDR2 from the germline V gene are SGHNT and YYREEE (reference sequence). Trimming stripped 0 bases from V and 8 bases from J, with 14 bases between. This CDR3 comprises 14 residues. The CDR3 sequence is CASSLEGEGWGYTF. CDR3 DNA sequence: TGTGCCAGCAGCTTGGAGGGAGAAGGATGGGGCTACACCTTC. The full variable domain, its missing parts supplied by reference TRBV5-4 and TRBJ1-2, is ETGVTQSPTHLIKTRGQQVTLRCSSQSGHNTVSWYQQALGQGPQFIFQYYREEENGRGNFPPRFSGLQFPNYSSELNVNALELDDSALYLCASSLEGEGWGYTFGSGTRLTVV.

The J gene is TRBJ2-1, the V gene TRBV30, with 8 bases identical to TRBD1. The CDR3 contains 19 residues. Germline CDR1 reads GTSNPN; CDR2 reads SVGIG (reference sequence). J lost 1 base, V lost 1 base, and 15 bases had no gene match. CDR3 protein: CAWSAPAGGTGGSYNEQFF. The CDR3 bases are TGTGCCTGGAGTGCCCCCGCAGGGGGCACAGGGGGGTCCTACAATGAGCAGTTCTTC.

This sequence joins TRBV7-3 and TRBJ1-1, with a tentative D call TRBD1 (5 bases). CDR3 length: 13 residues. Germline V gene sequence: CDR1 SGHTA, CDR2 FQGTGA. The V end lost 5 bases, the J end lost 1 base, and 8 bases lay between the germline ends. The CDR3 sequence is CASSNQGNTEAFF. The CDR3 DNA sequence: TGTGCCAGCAGCAACCAGGGGAACACTGAAGCTTTCTTT.

The chain couples TRBV5-1 to TRBJ1-6; maybe TRBD1 (5 bases). The CDR3 contains 17 residues. Germline V CDR1 and CDR2: SGHRS, YFSETQ. The ends were cut back, 0 bases at V and 6 bases at J, with 16 bases in the middle. The CDR3 sequence is CASSLDSKAQGNSPLHF. DNA for the CDR3: TGCGCCAGCAGCTTGGACAGTAAGGCTCAGGGTAATTCACCCCTCCACTTT.

The chain links TRBV19 to TRBJ1-5; 7 bases fit TRBD1. This CDR3 comprises 17 residues. Per the germline V gene, CDR1 is LNHDA and CDR2 is SQIVND (reference sequence). V gave up 3 bases and J gave up 3 bases; unmatched junction bases: 11. The CDR3: CASSIRPTGLTNQPQHF. CDR3 nucleotides: TGTGCCAGTAGTATCCGTCCGACAGGGCTGACCAATCAGCCCCAGCATTTT.

This clone was counted once. The CDR3 protein is CASSLRAASVVYNSPLHF. The CDR3 nucleotides are TGTGCCAGCAGCTTGAGAGCCGCATCGGTGGTCTATAATTCACCCCTCCACTTT. The chain links TRBV5-6 to TRBJ1-6; D not resolved. Germline CDR1 and CDR2: SGHDT and YYEEEE. The CDR3 sequence is 18 residues long. Deletions cut 1 base from V and 3 bases from J, with 17 bases between.

This sequence joins TRBV13 and TRBJ2-3; 12 bases fit TRBD2. With 2 bases clipped from V and 3 bases from J, the junction kept 6 bases outside the gene matches. CDR1 and CDR2 from the germline V gene are PRHDT and FYEKMQ (reference sequence). This CDR3 is built from 17 residues. CDR3 DNA: TGTGCCAGCAGCTTAACGTCTAGCGGGGGGGTGACAGATACGCAGTATTTT. Its translation is CASSLTSSGGVTDTQYF.

This clone turned up a few times. The chain employs TRBV9 and TRBJ2-5, with D perhaps matching TRBD2 (7 bases). This CDR3 comprises 15 residues. V was shortened by 0 bases and J by 5 bases, with 14 bases between the two germline ends. Germline lookup yields CDR1 SGDLS and CDR2 YYNGEE. Here the CDR3 reads CASSVVGGGAETQYF. DNA of the CDR3: TGTGCCAGCAGCGTAGTGGGGGGGGGCGCTGAGACCCAGTACTTC.

The V call is TRBV7-2, the J call TRBJ2-3; 7 bases are shared with TRBD1. Germline V gene data show CDR1 as SGHTA and CDR2 as FQGNSA. CDR3 length equals 16 residues. V shed 0 bases, J shed 4 bases, and the junction held 7 bases outside the gene matches. The CDR3 DNA sequence: TGTGCCAGCAGCTTAGCACCGGGACAGAGCGCAGATACGCAGTATTTT. Its translation is CASSLAPGQSADTQYF.

In this sample, this clone turned up once. The chain has TRBV4-2 and TRBJ1-2; 9 bases align to TRBD1. The CDR3 covers 15 residues. Trimming took 0 bases from V and 4 from J; bases not matched to a gene: 3. The V gene's germline CDR1 is LGHNA and CDR2 YNFKEQ. CDR3 sequence reads: CASSQEATGGYGYTF. The CDR3 region has the DNA TGTGCCAGCAGCCAAGAGGCGACAGGGGGCTATGGCTACACCTTC.

V is TRBV27 and J is TRBJ1-6; 7 nucleotides agree with TRBD1. Looked up from germline, CDR1 is MNHEY and CDR2 is SMNVEV (reference sequence). J lost 7 bases, V lost 1 base, and 4 bases had no gene match. The CDR3 consists of 15 residues. The CDR3 here is CASSLLGTENSPLHF. Written as DNA, the CDR3 is TGTGCCAGCAGTTTATTGGGGACAGAGAATTCACCCCTCCACTTT.

The chain employs TRBV6-6 and TRBJ1-6, with D maybe TRBD1 (5 bases). Germline CDR1 MNHNY, CDR2 SVGAGI (reference sequence). The CDR3 spans 16 residues. Trimming shortened V by 2 bases and J by 2 bases, and 10 bases separated the two germline ends. DNA of the CDR3: TGTGCCAGCAGTTACGGTAGGGGCGCCTATAATTCACCCCTCCACTTT. It specifies CASSYGRGAYNSPLHF.

The CDR3 region is CASRKGPNYGYTF. CDR3 in DNA: TGTGCCAGCAGAAAGGGGCCGAACTATGGCTACACCTTC. V usage is TRBV27 and J usage is TRBJ1-2; maybe TRBD1 (5 bases). V lost 6 bases and J 2 bases, leaving 10 bases between the germline ends. The CDR3 is 13 residues long. CDR1 is MNHEY, CDR2 SMNVEV, per germline (reference sequence).